Described below is a single T cell receptor beta chain sequence and its context. Its antigen target is currently unknown. No base qualities exist here, and no much larger clone lies one base off it. The data originate from a study of beta chain features in type 1 diabetes (dated by TCRdb to about 2018). About the investigation overall: Mean age, gender distribution, total cell number and subset yield were not different between patients and healthy donors. Regulatory and stem cell-like memory subsets were obtained from only 8 patients and about eight healthy donors, while naive and central memory subsets were obtained from all 30 or so donors. The study compared the TCRB repertoires of sorted circulating CD4+ T cell subsets in recently diagnosed type 1 diabetes patients with those in matched healthy donors. A total of about 100,000,000 sorted cells were examined across all samples, and RNA yield correlated strongly with the number of cells per subset. Here is what the overall study found, with its caveats: Because cDNA rather than genomic DNA was sequenced, highly expressing activated cells could have been over-represented, although no difference in activation and CD3 levels was found between groups. Shorter templates might have been favored by PCR, but patient and control samples were amplified and corrected together, so both groups would have been affected equally by any skew. A moderate but significant shortening of TCRB CDR3 length was observed in type 1 diabetes patients in all four CD4+ subsets. At VDJ recombination sites, type 1 diabetes patients had fewer insertions and more deleted nucleotides, which implies abnormalities in thymic rearrangement. The naive, central memory and regulatory TCRB repertoires appeared to resemble one another more closely among patients than among healthy donors. Because the HLA sub-analyses included only small numbers of individuals, any influence of HLA type on TCRB rearrangement was left unresolved.

The junction shows trimming of 1 base on V and 2 bases on J, and the gene matches do not reach 6 bases of it. The germline V gene supplies CDR1 SGDLS and CDR2 YYNGEE. The CDR3 runs 17 amino acids, cysteine and phenylalanine included. Left in the record is the CDR3 DNA by itself, 51 bases read in frame from the first base. All of the isolated RNA was reverse transcribed with the High Capacity cDNA Reverse Transcription Kit, so expressed TCRB transcripts were sequenced. Naive, central memory and regulatory T cell samples underwent deep immunoSEQ sequencing, averaging about 3.57 million total reads per sample. Sorted cells were lysed in RLT buffer, and RNA was extracted using DNase-treated RNeasy Micro or Mini kits according to cell number. To prevent cross-contamination, every cell subset was processed on its own, while patient and healthy donor samples were processed together. The immunoSEQ multiplex PCR was used to amplify TCRB sequences from cDNA, yielding 87-bp fragments that span the CDR3 region. Amplicons were sequenced on the Illumina HiSeq platform. The original methods were these. Synthetic template baselines were used to correct PCR bias computationally, reads within Hamming distance 2 were collapsed, and singletons that could not be merged were discarded. Reads were aligned against IMGT so that V, D and J genes, CDR3 length and insertions or deletions at six rearrangement sites could be assigned. Within each subset, clonotype counts were normalized to the number of sorted cells before true diversity and Gini coefficients were calculated with the tcR R package. Repertoire sharing was quantified using the overlap coefficient calculated on TCRB nucleotide sequences. Out-of-frame TCRB sequences from naive cells were analyzed to stand in for the pre-selection repertoire. TCRdb holds this immuneACCESS table with in-frame rearrangements only. Some clones are missing; in checked studies, unresolved V genes explain under half, and the rest has no known cause. That table supplies the V and J calls and clone size; D and trimming were determined from the DNA. A total of about 650,000 clones appear in this sample, 9.5% to 15% of them only once. The ten largest clones capture around 0.12% of the sample.

Each donor gave one peripheral blood draw, averaging about 100 mL, which was collected into heparinised tubes. Naive, central memory, regulatory and stem cell-like memory CD4+ T cells were sorted on a BD FACSAria II using a panel including CD45RO, CCR7, CD25, CD127, CD95 and CD27. All sorted populations exceeded 95% purity. PBMCs were separated immediately by Lymphoprep density gradient centrifugation and were stained directly, without being cultured. So that batch effects would be minimized, each experiment stained and sorted samples in pairs, pairing one healthy donor with one patient. Material: naive CD4+ T cells from blood. The cell subset or site label of this sample denotes: true naive CD4+ T cells. This chain is built from TRBV9 and TRBJ1-3, and 10 bases in between align with TRBD1. The TCR originated in a man aged 25 to 40 with type 1 diabetes. The CDR3 in this case is CASSVQPGQGTGNTIYF. Read as DNA, the sequence is TGTGCCAGCAGCGTACAACCGGGACAGGGGACTGGAAACACCATATATTTT.